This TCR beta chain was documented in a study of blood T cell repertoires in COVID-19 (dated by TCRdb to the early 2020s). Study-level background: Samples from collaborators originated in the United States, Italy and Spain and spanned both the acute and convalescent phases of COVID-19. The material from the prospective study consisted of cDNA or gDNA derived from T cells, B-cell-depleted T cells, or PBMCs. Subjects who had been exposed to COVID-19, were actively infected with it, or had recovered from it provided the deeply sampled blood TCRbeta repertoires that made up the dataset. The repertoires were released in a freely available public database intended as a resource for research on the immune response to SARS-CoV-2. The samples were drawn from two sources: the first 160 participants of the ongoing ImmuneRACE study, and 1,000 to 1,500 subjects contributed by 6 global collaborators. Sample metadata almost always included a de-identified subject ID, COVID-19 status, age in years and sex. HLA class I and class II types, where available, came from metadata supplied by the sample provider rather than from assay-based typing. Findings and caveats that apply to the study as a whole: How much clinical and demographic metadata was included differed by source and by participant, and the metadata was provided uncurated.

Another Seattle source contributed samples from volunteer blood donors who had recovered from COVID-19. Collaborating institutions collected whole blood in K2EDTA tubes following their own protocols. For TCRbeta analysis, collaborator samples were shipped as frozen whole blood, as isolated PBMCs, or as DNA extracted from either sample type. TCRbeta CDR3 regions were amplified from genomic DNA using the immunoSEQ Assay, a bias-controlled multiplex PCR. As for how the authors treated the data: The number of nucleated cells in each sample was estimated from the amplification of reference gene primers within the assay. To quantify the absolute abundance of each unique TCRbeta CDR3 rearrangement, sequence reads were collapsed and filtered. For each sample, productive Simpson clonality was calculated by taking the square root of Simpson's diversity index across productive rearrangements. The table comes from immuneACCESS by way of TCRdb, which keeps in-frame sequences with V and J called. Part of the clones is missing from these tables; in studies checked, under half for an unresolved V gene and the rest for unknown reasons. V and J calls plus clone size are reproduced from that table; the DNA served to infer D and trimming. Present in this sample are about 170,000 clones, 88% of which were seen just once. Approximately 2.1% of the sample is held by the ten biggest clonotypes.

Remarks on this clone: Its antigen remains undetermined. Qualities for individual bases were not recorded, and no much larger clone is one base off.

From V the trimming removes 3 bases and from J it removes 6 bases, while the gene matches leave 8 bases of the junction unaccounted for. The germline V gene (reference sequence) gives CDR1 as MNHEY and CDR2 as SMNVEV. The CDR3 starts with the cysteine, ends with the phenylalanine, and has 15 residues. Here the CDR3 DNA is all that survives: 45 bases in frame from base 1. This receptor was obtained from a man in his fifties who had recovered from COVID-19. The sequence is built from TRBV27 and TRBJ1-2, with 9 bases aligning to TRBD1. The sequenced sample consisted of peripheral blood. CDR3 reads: CASSFGGTGRNGYTF. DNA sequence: TGTGCCAGCAGTTTTGGGGGGACAGGGAGGAATGGCTACACCTTC.